The T cell receptor (beta chain) described here comes from a study of read filtering for tumor transcriptome and immune sequencing. Study results and limitations: Correlation between methods rose after single-read clonotypes were removed. About 82% of IR-seq clonotypes had a single read, yet these held 3% to 4% of reads.

There are many counts of this clonotype. Antigen: not known. CDR3 length equals 12 residues. Per germline, CDR1 MNHNY and CDR2 SVGAGI (reference sequence). The V and J ends lost 6 bases and 7 bases respectively, with 12 bases between them. Molecular barcoded adaptors covering alpha/delta and beta/gamma chains were used on about 390 ng RNA. TCRdb independently ran MiXCR on the reads; one entry per CDR3 protein. The profile covers tens of thousands of distinct CDR3 sequences, with over 9.5% appearing a single time and less than 15% taken by the ten largest. Sequencing used a population of CD138-negative cells sorted from bone marrow. The chain has TRBV6-6 and TRBJ2-5; weak D call: TRBD2 (5 bases). This TCR derives from a donor at least 40 years old with multiple myeloma. The chain's CDR3 is CASRLEVGTQYF. For the CDR3, the DNA is TGTGCCAGCAGATTGGAGGTTGGGACCCAGTACTTC.